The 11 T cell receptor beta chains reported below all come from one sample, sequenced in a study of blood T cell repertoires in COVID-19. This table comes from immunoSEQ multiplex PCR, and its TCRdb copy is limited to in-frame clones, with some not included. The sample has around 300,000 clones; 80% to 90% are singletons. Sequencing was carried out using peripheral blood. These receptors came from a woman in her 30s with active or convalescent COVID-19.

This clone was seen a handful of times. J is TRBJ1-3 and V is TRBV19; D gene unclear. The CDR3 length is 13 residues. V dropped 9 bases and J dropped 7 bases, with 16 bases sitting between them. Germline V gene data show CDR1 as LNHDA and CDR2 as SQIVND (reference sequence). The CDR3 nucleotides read TGTGCCAGCCGTTTGCTGAGGAAGAACACCATATATTTT. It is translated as CASRLLRKNTIYF.

CDR3 residues: CASSLGGIRGGGYTF. In nucleotides, the CDR3 is TGTGCCAGCAGCTTAGGTGGGATCAGAGGAGGTGGCTACACCTTC. The chain uses TRBV7-2 and TRBJ1-2; the D is unclear. This CDR3 spans 15 amino acids. The V gene lost 1 base and the J gene lost 7 bases, with 16 bases spanning the gap. Looked up from germline, CDR1 is SGHTA and CDR2 is FQGNSA. The full variable domain, in which reference TRBV7-2 and TRBJ1-2 provide the parts outside the CDR3, is GAGVSQSPSNKVTEKGKDVELRCDPISGHTALYWYRQSLGQGLEFLIYFQGNSAPDKSGLPSDRFSAERTGGSVSTLTIQRTQQEDSAVYLCASSLGGIRGGGYTFGSGTRLTVV.

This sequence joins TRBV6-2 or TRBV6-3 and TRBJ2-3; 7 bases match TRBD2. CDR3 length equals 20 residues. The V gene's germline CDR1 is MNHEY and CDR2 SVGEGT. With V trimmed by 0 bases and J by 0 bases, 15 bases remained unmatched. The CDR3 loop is CASSYSSMRGYPLSTDTQYF. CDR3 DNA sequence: TGTGCCAGCAGTTACTCCTCTATGCGGGGGTACCCCCTGAGCACAGATACGCAGTATTTT.

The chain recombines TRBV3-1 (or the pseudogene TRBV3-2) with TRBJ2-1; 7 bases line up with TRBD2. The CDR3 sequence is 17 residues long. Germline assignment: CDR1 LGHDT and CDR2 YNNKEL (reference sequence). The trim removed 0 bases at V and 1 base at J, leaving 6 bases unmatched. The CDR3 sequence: CASSQEVWRGSYNEQFF. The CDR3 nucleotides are TGTGCCAGCAGCCAAGAGGTTTGGCGGGGGTCCTACAATGAGCAGTTCTTC.

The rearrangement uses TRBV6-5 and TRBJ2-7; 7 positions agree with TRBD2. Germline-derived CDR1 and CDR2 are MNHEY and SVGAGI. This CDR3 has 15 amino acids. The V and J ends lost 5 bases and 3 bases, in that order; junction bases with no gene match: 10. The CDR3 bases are TGTGCCAGCAGTAGGGACTACTCGGGGGACTACGAGCAGTACTTC. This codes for CASSRDYSGDYEQYF.

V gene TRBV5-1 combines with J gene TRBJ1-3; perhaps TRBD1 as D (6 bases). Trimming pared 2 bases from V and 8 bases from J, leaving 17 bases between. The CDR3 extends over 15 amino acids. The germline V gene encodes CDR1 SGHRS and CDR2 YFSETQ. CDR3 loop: CASSLGLGAEDTIYF. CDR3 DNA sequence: TGCGCCAGCAGCTTAGGTCTGGGGGCTGAGGACACCATATATTTT.

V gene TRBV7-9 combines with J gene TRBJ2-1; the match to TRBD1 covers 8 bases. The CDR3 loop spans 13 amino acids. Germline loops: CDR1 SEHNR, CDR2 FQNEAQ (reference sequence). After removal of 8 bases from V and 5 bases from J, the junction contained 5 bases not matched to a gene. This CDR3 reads CASRRGHDNEQFF. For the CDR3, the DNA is TGTGCCAGCCGCAGGGGGCATGACAATGAGCAGTTCTTC.

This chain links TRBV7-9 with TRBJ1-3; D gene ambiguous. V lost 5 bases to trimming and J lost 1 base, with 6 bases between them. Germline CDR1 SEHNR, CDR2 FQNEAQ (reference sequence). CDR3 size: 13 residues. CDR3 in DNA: TGTGCCAGCAGCCCCAGGTCTGGAAACACCATATATTTT. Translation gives CASSPRSGNTIYF.

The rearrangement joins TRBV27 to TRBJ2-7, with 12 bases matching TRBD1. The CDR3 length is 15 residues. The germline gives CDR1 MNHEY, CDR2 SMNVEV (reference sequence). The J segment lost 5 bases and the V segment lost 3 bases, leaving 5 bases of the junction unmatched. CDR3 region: CASSFEGQGADEQYF. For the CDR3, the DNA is TGTGCCAGCAGTTTCGAGGGACAGGGGGCGGACGAGCAGTACTTC.

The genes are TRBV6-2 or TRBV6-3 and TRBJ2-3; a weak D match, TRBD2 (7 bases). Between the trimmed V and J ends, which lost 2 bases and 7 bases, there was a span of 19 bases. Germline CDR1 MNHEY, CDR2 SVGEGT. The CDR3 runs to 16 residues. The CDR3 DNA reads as TGTGCCAGCAGTTACCGTCGCGGGGGCCTGACTCATACGCAGTATTTT. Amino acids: CASSYRRGGLTHTQYF.

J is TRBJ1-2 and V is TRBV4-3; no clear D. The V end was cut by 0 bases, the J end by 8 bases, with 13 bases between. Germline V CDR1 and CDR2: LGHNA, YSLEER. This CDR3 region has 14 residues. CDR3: CASSQESASGGYTF. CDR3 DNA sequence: TGCGCCAGCAGCCAAGAGTCTGCGTCGGGAGGCTACACCTTC.